The 24 T cell receptor beta chains given below trace back to one sample, sequenced in a study of T-cell reconstitution after alpha-beta-depleted transplantation in children. The library targeted TCRbeta and was prepared with unique molecular identifiers. TCRdb reanalysed the PCR reads using MiXCR and keeps one entry per CDR3 protein. The table has approximately 240,000 distinct CDR3 sequences, 11% seen once; the top ten hold under 30%. The sample was PBMCs, taken before TCRalphabeta/CD19-depleted stem cell transplant. The source is a child younger than two with acute myeloid leukemia, due to receive a stem cell transplant.

At least ten counts were recorded for this clonotype. V and J are TRBV6-2 or TRBV6-3 and TRBJ2-1, with TRBD2 as a possible D gene (6 bases). V dropped 6 bases and J dropped 6 bases, with 15 bases sitting between them. The CDR3 runs 14 residues. Looked up from germline, CDR1 is MNHEY and CDR2 is SVGEGT. CDR3 region: CASRGTLQINEQFF. CDR3 coding DNA: TGTGCCAGCAGAGGGACTCTCCAAATCAATGAGCAGTTCTTC.

This clonotype was seen ten or more times. The genes are TRBV12-3 or TRBV12-4 and TRBJ1-1; D is uncertain. The CDR3 runs to 14 residues. Trimming stripped 3 bases from V and 3 bases from J, with 11 bases between. As DNA, the CDR3 is TGTGCCAGCAGTTTCCAAGTGGGGTACACTGAAGCTTTCTTT. It yields the protein CASSFQVGYTEAFF.

This chain links TRBV11-3 with TRBJ2-5; D gene unclear. CDR3 length equals 12 residues. V was pared by 4 bases and J by 3 bases, with 6 bases between. Germline assignment: CDR1 SGHNT and CDR2 YENEEA. The CDR3: CASSSPKETQYF. CDR3 DNA: TGTGCCAGCAGCTCTCCTAAAGAGACCCAGTACTTC.

This clonotype has ten or more counts. J is TRBJ1-1 and V is TRBV5-1; TRBD1 is a possible D gene (6 bases). Germline-derived CDR1 and CDR2 are SGHRS and YFSETQ. V was clipped by 1 base and J by 4 bases, with 14 bases between them. This CDR3 has 15 residues. The chain's CDR3 is CASSLTGGGGTEAFF. Written as DNA, the CDR3 is TGCGCCAGCAGCTTGACCGGGGGCGGGGGCACTGAAGCTTTCTTT.

The V gene is TRBV7-9, the J gene TRBJ1-2; D is ambiguous. The V and J ends lost 3 bases and 13 bases respectively, with 12 bases between them. Germline-derived CDR1 and CDR2 are SEHNR and FQNEAQ (reference sequence). This CDR3 comprises 11 residues. CDR3 in DNA: TGTGCCAGCAGCTTCGGCGGTCGAATCACCTTC. Translating it yields CASSFGGRITF.

The sample holds many counts of this clonotype. The gene calls are TRBV5-1 and TRBJ2-7, with D perhaps TRBD2 (6 bases). CDR1 is SGHRS and CDR2 is YFSETQ in the germline V gene. Trimming took off 0 bases at V and 1 base at J, with 17 bases between the two ends. This CDR3 has 17 residues. The CDR3 DNA follows: TGCGCCAGCAGCTTGGACCTTGCTAGCGAGGTATCCTACGAGCAGTACTTC. This codes for CASSLDLASEVSYEQYF.

The table lists this clonotype with many counts. The CDR3 coding sequence is TGTGCCAGCTCACAACTGACTAGCGGGCCATACGAGCAGTACTTC. It yields the protein CASSQLTSGPYEQYF. This chain connects TRBV18 to TRBJ2-7; 10 bases fit TRBD2. With 4 bases clipped from V and 4 bases from J, the junction kept 7 bases outside the gene matches. The germline V gene encodes CDR1 KGHSH and CDR2 LQKENI. There are 15 residues in the CDR3. Combining the CDR3 with reference TRBV18 and TRBJ2-7 gives the whole variable domain NAGVMQNPRHLVRRRGQEARLRCSPMKGHSHVYWYRQLPEEGLKFMVYLQKENIIDESGMPKERFSAEFPKEGPSILRIQQVVRGDSAAYFCASSQLTSGPYEQYFGPGTRLTVT.

Remarks on this clonotype: A much more abundant neighbour one base away suggests this may be a read error. The V call is TRBV13, the J call TRBJ1-1; D is perhaps TRBD1 (5 bases). Trimming left V 2 bases short and J 6 bases short, with 22 bases between. This CDR3 contains 17 residues. Per germline, CDR1 PRHDT and CDR2 FYEKMQ (reference sequence). CDR3 sequence (DNA): TGTGCCAGCAGCTTAAATTTCATTTTCGACAGTTCGCCTGAAGCTTTCTTT. It yields the protein CASSLNFIFDSSPEAFF. The variable domain in full, with the rest retrieved from reference TRBV13 and TRBJ1-1, is AAGVIQSPRHLIKEKRETATLKCYPIPRHDTVYWYQQGPGQDPQFLISFYEKMQSDKGSIPDRFSAQQFSDYHSELNMSSLELGDSALYFCASSLNFIFDSSPEAFFGQGTRLTVV.

In its sample, this clonotype was seen many times. This rearrangement joins TRBV12-3 or TRBV12-4 to TRBJ2-3; D is ambiguous. Trimming took 5 bases from V and 3 from J, leaving 12 bases between them. This CDR3 contains 14 residues. The CDR3 DNA reads as TGTGCCAGCAGTCCCGGACGGCTGACAGATACGCAGTATTTT. Translation: CASSPGRLTDTQYF.

This clonotype has at least ten counts. The chain links TRBV3-1 to TRBJ2-3, with D perhaps TRBD2 (6 bases). There are 14 residues in the CDR3. Germline V CDR1 and CDR2: LGHDT, YNNKEL (reference sequence). V was pared by 4 bases and J by 10 bases, with 18 bases between. The CDR3 sequence: CASSRENVGGAQYF. The CDR3 DNA is TGTGCCAGCAGCCGCGAAAACGTCGGGGGTGCGCAGTATTTT.

This clonotype was detected many times. J is TRBJ2-4 and V is TRBV28, with TRBD1 as a possible D gene (6 bases). The germline V and J ends were trimmed by 0 bases and 0 bases, with 18 bases remaining between them. Germline V gives CDR1 MDHEN, CDR2 SYDVKM. CDR3 length: 19 residues. The CDR3 DNA sequence: TGTGCCAGCAGTTTATGGGTCTTTGGGGTACAGGGAGCCAAAAACATTCAGTACTTC. As protein: CASSLWVFGVQGAKNIQYF.

This clonotype has a count of ten or more. The V call is TRBV4-2, the J call TRBJ2-1, with 7 bases lining up with TRBD2. V was clipped by 0 bases and J by 0 bases; unmatched bases: 2. The V gene's germline CDR1 is LGHNA and CDR2 YNFKEQ. The CDR3 runs to 16 residues. The CDR3 protein is CASSQDIAGSYNEQFF. The CDR3 nucleotides read TGTGCCAGCAGCCAAGATATAGCGGGCTCCTACAATGAGCAGTTCTTC.

This clonotype was recorded many times. This rearrangement joins TRBV20-1 to TRBJ2-1; D remains unclear. CDR1 and CDR2 from the germline V gene are DFQATT and SNEGSKA (reference sequence). Trimming left V 3 bases short and J 0 bases short, with 9 bases between. The CDR3 contains 14 residues. The CDR3 DNA sequence: TGCAGTGCTAGGGGCGGATACTCCTACAATGAGCAGTTCTTC. Its translation is CSARGGYSYNEQFF.

This rearrangement joins TRBV6-2 or TRBV6-3 to TRBJ1-1, with TRBD1 as a possible D gene (5 bases). V was shortened by 8 bases and J by 2 bases, with 18 bases between the two germline ends. The CDR3 is made up of 15 amino acids. The V gene's germline CDR1 is MNHEY and CDR2 SVGEGT. The CDR3 loop is CASGAGGRRNTEAFF. The CDR3 DNA sequence: TGTGCCAGCGGGGCCGGGGGACGGAGAAACACTGAAGCTTTCTTT.

The sample holds many counts of this clonotype. The chain combines TRBV7-8 with TRBJ2-2; no reliable D call. Trimming left V 5 bases short and J 7 bases short, with 23 bases between. This CDR3 is built from 17 residues. The V gene's germline CDR1 is SGHVS and CDR2 FQNEAQ. CDR3 in amino acids: CASSPRSGLEFGGELFF. The CDR3 DNA is TGTGCCAGCAGCCCGCGGTCGGGCCTTGAGTTTGGCGGGGAGCTGTTTTTT.

This clonotype was detected only a few times. The chain has TRBV18 and TRBJ1-4; TRBD1 agrees at 8 bases. Germline-derived CDR1 and CDR2 are KGHSH and LQKENI. The CDR3 has 14 residues. Losses at the gene ends were 5 bases for V and 7 bases for J; bases not matched to a gene: 6. CDR3 DNA: TGTGCCAGCTCATTTTCGGGACAGGCTGAAAAACTGTTTTTT. Amino acid sequence: CASSFSGQAEKLFF.

This clonotype was seen many times. This CDR3 reads CASSTGPNNEQFF. The CDR3 nucleotides are TGCGCCAGCTCGACAGGGCCCAACAATGAGCAGTTCTTC. This sequence joins TRBV10-1 and TRBJ2-1; 7 positions match TRBD1. This CDR3 is built from 13 residues. Unmatched junction bases numbered 6, after V lost 8 bases and J lost 5 bases. Germline V gene data show CDR1 as WNHNN and CDR2 as SYGVQD (reference sequence).

This clonotype was observed at least ten times. J is TRBJ1-6 and V is TRBV12-3 or TRBV12-4; a weak D match, TRBD1 (5 bases). The CDR3 length is 15 residues. V lost 3 bases, J lost 8 bases, and 14 bases lay in between. Here the CDR3 reads CASSFQGLGDSPLHF. The CDR3, as DNA: TGTGCCAGCAGTTTCCAGGGTCTAGGCGATTCACCCCTCCACTTT.

The chain is built from TRBV18 and TRBJ2-3; D is uncertain. Germline lookup yields CDR1 KGHSH and CDR2 LQKENI. V was pared by 4 bases and J by 4 bases, with 9 bases between. CDR3 length: 13 amino acids. CDR3 coding DNA: TGTGCCAGCTCACGATCGACCGCAGATACGCAGTATTTT. Its translation: CASSRSTADTQYF.

The table lists this clonotype with many counts. The CDR3 is CASSAQNTGELFF. CDR3 sequence (DNA): TGTGCCAGCAGCGCGCAGAACACCGGGGAGCTGTTTTTT. The chain recombines TRBV7-3 with TRBJ2-2; unclear D gene. This CDR3 is 13 amino acids long. V lost 5 bases and J 1 base, leaving 5 bases between the germline ends. From germline, CDR1 is SGHTA and CDR2 FQGTGA.

The table lists this clonotype with many counts. The V and J genes are TRBV5-1 and TRBJ1-1; D gene uncertain. V lost 0 bases to trimming and J lost 0 bases, with 6 bases between them. The germline CDR1 and CDR2 sequences are SGHRS and YFSETQ. The CDR3 sequence is 14 residues long. In nucleotides, the CDR3 is TGCGCCAGCAGCTTGGCATACATGAACACTGAAGCTTTCTTT. Translating gives CASSLAYMNTEAFF.

This clonotype was seen ten or more times. The chain combines TRBV12-3 or TRBV12-4 with TRBJ1-2; maybe TRBD1 (6 bases). Between the trimmed V and J ends, which lost 6 bases and 8 bases, there was a span of 16 bases. This CDR3 has 13 residues. CDR3 in DNA: TGTGCCAGCAGAGGACAGCTCCCAGGGGGCTACACCTTC. It encodes CASRGQLPGGYTF.

The chain links TRBV5-8 to TRBJ2-2; unclear D gene. The CDR3 has 14 amino acids. CDR1 SGHTS and CDR2 YDEGEE come from the germline V gene. The V gene lost 3 bases and the J gene lost 5 bases, with 11 bases spanning the gap. CDR3 in DNA: TGTGCCAGCAGCTCCCGGACGAGGACCGGGGAGCTGTTTTTT. Amino acid sequence: CASSSRTRTGELFF.

The V and J genes are TRBV20-1 and TRBJ2-7, with 8 bases identical to TRBD2. With 6 bases clipped from V and 3 bases from J, the junction kept 7 bases outside the gene matches. The CDR3 is 13 amino acids. CDR1 and CDR2 from the germline V gene are DFQATT and SNEGSKA (reference sequence). CDR3 coding DNA: TGCAGTGCCAGTCCGGGACTAGTCTACGAGCAGTACTTC. Translated: CSASPGLVYEQYF.